Each of the 25 T cell receptor beta chains below was sequenced from the same sample in a study of blood T cell repertoires in COVID-19. TCRdb's table, derived via immunoSEQ multiplex PCR, lists solely in-frame clones and lacks some. The profile shows some 200,000 clones, more than 65% of them singletons. Specimen: peripheral blood. Receptors were obtained from a woman in her thirties or forties who had recovered from COVID-19.

The chain is built from TRBV6-2 or TRBV6-3 and TRBJ2-5; the match to TRBD2 covers 15 bases. The CDR3 has 19 residues. After removal of 2 bases from V and 6 bases from J, the junction contained 13 bases not matched to a gene. Germline values: CDR1 MNHEY, CDR2 SVGEGT. Written as DNA, the CDR3 is TGTGCCAGCAGTTACGGGACTAGCGGGGGGACGCTCCCCGGGAAGACCCAGTACTTC. This codes for CASSYGTSGGTLPGKTQYF.

The chain couples TRBV18 to TRBJ1-3; D ambiguous. The CDR3 contains 15 residues. V was shortened by 0 bases and J by 2 bases, with 8 bases between the two germline ends. Germline CDR1 and CDR2: KGHSH and LQKENI. As DNA, the CDR3 is TGTGCCAGCTCACCACCTCTGGGCCCTGGAAACACCATATATTTT. Its translation is CASSPPLGPGNTIYF.

This chain links TRBV30 with TRBJ2-1, with 7 bases lining up with TRBD2. This CDR3 contains 12 residues. Looked up from germline, CDR1 is GTSNPN and CDR2 is SVGIG (reference sequence). V gave up 3 bases and J gave up 5 bases; unmatched junction bases: 1. CDR3 amino acids: CAWSGGNNEQFF. The CDR3 DNA is TGTGCCTGGAGCGGGGGGAACAATGAGCAGTTCTTC. Looking up the rest from reference TRBV30 and TRBJ2-1 gives the full variable domain: SQTIHQWPATLVQPVGSPLSLECTVEGTSNPNLYWYRQAAGRGLQLLFYSVGIGQISSEVPQNLSASRPQDRQFILSSKKLLLSDSGFYLCAWSGGNNEQFFGPGTRLTVL.

This chain joins TRBV6-1 and TRBJ2-7; 11 bases map to TRBD2. This CDR3 comprises 15 residues. J lost 5 bases, V lost 4 bases, and 7 bases had no gene match. Per germline, CDR1 MNHNS and CDR2 SASEGT. Here the CDR3 DNA reads TGTGCCAGCAGTGTAGCGGGGGGGCTCAGTAACGAGCAGTACTTC. Translating gives CASSVAGGLSNEQYF.

CDR3: CASSLAAGGGYTF. The CDR3 DNA reads as TGTGCCAGCAGTTTAGCAGCCGGAGGGGGCTACACCTTC. This sequence joins TRBV12-3 or TRBV12-4 and TRBJ1-2; D is undetermined. The ends were cut back, 0 bases at V and 8 bases at J, with 10 bases in the middle. This CDR3 comprises 13 residues.

The rearrangement uses TRBV3-1 (or the pseudogene TRBV3-2) and TRBJ2-1; 11 bases map to TRBD2. Losses at the gene ends were 1 base for V and 8 bases for J; bases not matched to a gene: 4. Germline loops: CDR1 LGHDT, CDR2 YNNKEL (reference sequence). The CDR3 is made up of 15 amino acids. The CDR3 nucleotides are TGTGCCAGCAGCCAAGCACTAGCGGGGGACGATGAGCAGTTCTTC. It translates to CASSQALAGDDEQFF.

The V call is TRBV5-1, the J call TRBJ2-2; 7 positions match TRBD1. The junction had 8 bases not matched to a gene; V was cut back by 0 bases and J by 6 bases. Germline assignment: CDR1 SGHRS and CDR2 YFSETQ. The CDR3 covers 16 residues. DNA for the CDR3: TGCGCCAGCAGCTTGGCTGACAGGGTTTTAGCCGGGGAGCTGTTTTTT. The encoded protein is CASSLADRVLAGELFF.

The rearrangement joins TRBV7-3 to TRBJ1-4; 8 bases line up with TRBD1. The CDR3 loop spans 15 amino acids. Germline CDR1 SGHTA, CDR2 FQGTGA. V lost 5 bases to trimming and J lost 8 bases; unmatched junction nucleotides: 10. The CDR3 loop reads CASSRSGGAGEKLFF. CDR3 nucleotides: TGTGCCAGCAGCAGATCAGGGGGCGCAGGGGAAAAACTGTTTTTT.

The V gene is TRBV24-1, the J gene TRBJ2-2; 11 positions agree with TRBD2. Germline V lookup: CDR1 KGHDR, CDR2 SFDVKD. With 3 bases clipped from V and 3 bases from J, the junction kept 2 bases outside the gene matches. This CDR3 spans 16 amino acids. This chain's CDR3 is CATSDMTSGDTGELFF. The CDR3 coding sequence is TGTGCCACCAGTGATATGACTAGCGGGGACACCGGGGAGCTGTTTTTT.

Of note for this clone: Sequence at one end of the junction differs from germline and may be a read error. The genes are TRBV6-1 and TRBJ2-3; 7 nucleotides align to TRBD2. The CDR3 extends over 18 amino acids. Per germline, CDR1 MNHNS and CDR2 SASEGT. In nucleotides, the CDR3 is TGTGCCAGCAGGGAAGGCGCGGGGGTCCCTCCTCACACAGATACGCAGTATTTT. Encoded protein: CASREGAGVPPHTDTQYF.

This clone was detected once. The V and J genes are TRBV30 and TRBJ1-3; D remains ambiguous. Per the germline V gene, CDR1 is GTSNPN and CDR2 is SVGIG (reference sequence). Trimming cost V 5 bases and J 0 bases, with 8 bases left between them. The CDR3 has 13 amino acids. DNA for the CDR3: TGTGCCTGGGACTCTAGCTCTGGAAACACCATATATTTT. Protein sequence: CAWDSSSGNTIYF.

This rearrangement joins TRBV9 to TRBJ2-7; 7 nucleotides align to TRBD1. The J segment lost 3 bases and the V segment lost 0 bases, leaving 9 bases of the junction unmatched. The CDR3 length is 16 residues. Looked up from germline, CDR1 is SGDLS and CDR2 is YYNGEE. The CDR3 sequence: CASSVDDREWYYEQYF. In DNA, the CDR3 is TGTGCCAGCAGCGTAGACGACAGGGAATGGTACTACGAGCAGTACTTC.

A remark on this clone: It may be a read error: a sequence one base away is much more abundant. This chain links TRBV9 with TRBJ2-2; D remains unclear. The CDR3 sequence is 13 residues long. Per the germline V gene, CDR1 is SGDLS and CDR2 is YYNGEE. Trimming removed 3 bases at V and 1 base at J, with 4 bases between. The CDR3 DNA follows: TGTGCCAGCAGCGGACAGAACACCGGGGAGCTGTTTTTT. It yields the protein CASSGQNTGELFF.

Concerning this clone itself: The same CDR3 also results from other DNA sequences found in this sample. This CDR3 is CSVRQGGYEQYF. In DNA, the CDR3 is TGCAGCGTTCGACAAGGGGGCTACGAGCAGTACTTC. The J gene is TRBJ2-7, the V gene TRBV29-1, with D tentatively TRBD1 (6 bases). CDR3 length: 12 residues. CDR1 and CDR2 from the germline V gene are SQVTM and ANQGSEA. V was shortened by 5 bases and J by 3 bases, with 11 bases between the two germline ends.

The rearrangement uses TRBV16 and TRBJ2-4; D unresolved. V was clipped by 0 bases and J by 7 bases, with 10 bases between them. The V gene's germline CDR1 is KGHSY and CDR2 FQNENV. The CDR3 runs to 14 residues. This chain's CDR3 is CASSQSLEMNIQYF. DNA for the CDR3: TGTGCCAGCAGCCAATCACTGGAGATGAACATTCAGTACTTC.

The CDR3 reads CASSTTWGFTSGGRELFF. The CDR3 nucleotides read TGTGCCAGCAGCACCACCTGGGGTTTTACTAGCGGGGGCCGGGAGCTGTTTTTT. The chain employs TRBV13 and TRBJ2-2, with 11 positions matching TRBD2. V lost 5 bases and J lost 9; bases outside the gene matches: 17. The length of the CDR3 is 18 residues. The V gene's germline CDR1 is PRHDT and CDR2 FYEKMQ (reference sequence).

This chain joins TRBV7-2 and TRBJ2-3, with D perhaps TRBD2 (5 bases). Trimming left V 2 bases short and J 2 bases short, with 17 bases between. The CDR3 spans 17 residues. Germline CDR1 and CDR2: SGHTA and FQGNSA. CDR3 in amino acids: CASSLNPGNVPTDTQYF. DNA for the CDR3: TGTGCCAGCAGCTTAAATCCGGGAAATGTCCCCACAGATACGCAGTATTTT.

V gene TRBV19 combines with J gene TRBJ2-7; 12 bases align to TRBD1. Germline V gives CDR1 LNHDA, CDR2 SQIVND (reference sequence). This CDR3 spans 16 amino acids. V was pared by 3 bases and J by 0 bases, with 3 bases of the junction left unmatched. DNA for the CDR3: TGTGCCAGTAGTATCCGGGGACAGGGGGCCTCCTACGAGCAGTACTTC. Translating gives CASSIRGQGASYEQYF.

The CDR3, as DNA: TGTGCCAGCAGCTTTCGCTACGCAGATACGCAGTATTTT. Protein: CASSFRYADTQYF. V and J are TRBV7-2 and TRBJ2-3; D remains ambiguous. The CDR3 runs 13 residues. Germline V lookup: CDR1 SGHTA, CDR2 FQGNSA. Trimming removed 3 bases from V and 4 bases from J, with 8 bases in between.

This clone has just a few counts. V usage is TRBV6-5 and J usage is TRBJ2-3; D is possibly TRBD1 (5 bases). The CDR3 covers 14 residues. Looked up from germline, CDR1 is MNHEY and CDR2 is SVGAGI. V was cut by 4 bases and J by 2 bases, with 10 bases left in between. The CDR3, as DNA: TGTGCCAGCAGTTGGGGCAGCTACACAGATACGCAGTATTTT. Translated, it gives CASSWGSYTDTQYF.

The CDR3: CASSQAGIDSPLHF. As DNA, the CDR3 is TGTGCCAGCAGCCAAGCCGGGATCGATTCACCCCTCCACTTT. The genes are TRBV3-1 (or the pseudogene TRBV3-2) and TRBJ1-6; D remains ambiguous. This CDR3 has 14 residues. V was pared by 1 base and J by 8 bases, with 9 bases between. Looked up from germline, CDR1 is LGHDT and CDR2 is YNNKEL (reference sequence).

This clone appeared once. V gene TRBV28 combines with J gene TRBJ1-2, with 7 bases lining up with TRBD1. Unmatched junction bases numbered 8, after V lost 7 bases and J lost 0 bases. Germline loops: CDR1 MDHEN, CDR2 SYDVKM. CDR3 length: 15 amino acids. Here the CDR3 DNA reads TGTGCCAGCAACCCAGGGGGAAGTTCTAACTATGGCTACACCTTC. It codes for CASNPGGSSNYGYTF.

The rearrangement joins TRBV5-1 to TRBJ1-6; possibly TRBD1 for D (6 bases). Trimming left V 7 bases short and J 11 bases short, with 25 bases between. CDR1 SGHRS and CDR2 YFSETQ come from the germline V gene. The length of the CDR3 is 16 residues. As DNA, the CDR3 is TGCGCCAGCTGCTGGGGGCCGGACGGGGGGCGAGCACCCCTCCACTTT. Translating it yields CASCWGPDGGRAPLHF. The variable domain in full, with the rest retrieved from reference TRBV5-1 and TRBJ1-6, is KAGVTQTPRYLIKTRGQQVTLSCSPISGHRSVSWYQQTPGQGLQFLFEYFSETQRNKGNFPGRFSGRQFSNSRSEMNVSTLELGDSALYLCASCWGPDGGRAPLHFGNGTRLTVT.

In this sample, this clone turned up a few times. V is TRBV6-9 and J is TRBJ2-7, with TRBD1 matching over 8 bases. The CDR3 consists of 17 residues. Germline CDR1 MNHGY, CDR2 SVAAGI. V gave up 5 bases and J gave up 4 bases; unmatched junction bases: 16. CDR3 DNA sequence: TGTGCCAGCAGTCAGCGTCTCGAGGGACAGGAGTATTACGAGCAGTACTTC. Protein product: CASSQRLEGQEYYEQYF.

DNA for the CDR3: TGTGCCAGCAGCTTCAGTGGTGTGAACACTGAAGCTTTCTTT. Its protein is CASSFSGVNTEAFF. V is TRBV7-2 and J is TRBJ1-1; D remains ambiguous. Germline V lookup: CDR1 SGHTA, CDR2 FQGNSA. V was clipped by 3 bases and J by 0 bases, with 8 bases between them. The CDR3 has 14 residues.